This TCR beta chain was retrieved from a study of glioma-infiltrating T cells. General study results and limits: Tissue and blood shared very few CDR3 sequences. Above-expected tissue-blood divergence occurred in all gliomas, most in low-grade ones.

TCR alpha and beta CDR3 regions were amplified from RNA using iRepertoire nested multiplex PCR. Tissue mRNA or PBMC total RNA, roughly 90-400 ng, went into one-step reverse transcription and amplification. TCRdb reprocessed the multiplex PCR reads with MiXCR, giving one entry per CDR3 protein. The sample contains about 89,000 distinct CDR3 sequences, under 30% of which appear only once. V gave up 2 bases and J gave up 4 bases, with 10 bases separating them. The CDR3 contains 14 residues. Germline V gene data show CDR1 as SGHAT and CDR2 as FQNNGV. Regarding this clonotype: Its antigen is unknown.

V usage is TRBV11-2 and J usage is TRBJ2-3, with D tentatively TRBD2 (7 bases). This TCR derives from a human donor with low-grade glioma or glioblastoma, undergoing nonglioma brain surgery, or in good health (not recorded which). Source material: glioma tissue, nonneoplastic brain tissue, or PBMCs (not recorded which). CDR3: CASSLQGRADTQYF. DNA of the CDR3: TGTGCCAGCAGCTTACAGGGGAGGGCAGATACGCAGTATTTT.